Presented here are 13 T cell receptor beta chains from one specimen sequenced in a study of identifying expanded T cells in peripheral blood. Assay: immunoSEQ multiplex PCR; the TCRdb copy retains only in-frame clones and omits some. The sample has about 100,000 clones, around nine tenths seen once; the top ten hold about 5.9%. Input material: blood. These receptors all come from a person between 18 and 75 years old in good health.

The chain joins TRBV6-1 to TRBJ1-5; D unclear. The CDR3 covers 14 residues. Between the trimmed V and J ends, which lost 10 bases and 0 bases, there was a span of 13 bases. The germline gives CDR1 MNHNS, CDR2 SASEGT. The CDR3 reads CATGSRSSNQPQHF. For the CDR3, the DNA is TGTGCCACCGGGAGCAGGAGTAGCAATCAGCCCCAGCATTTT.

The chain has TRBV7-2 and TRBJ2-3; D possibly matches TRBD1 or TRBD2 (5 bases each). This CDR3 has 15 amino acids. Germline V gene sequence: CDR1 SGHTA, CDR2 FQGNSA. V was shortened by 2 bases and J by 1 base, with 10 bases between the two germline ends. CDR3 nucleotides: TGTGCCAGCAGCTTAACGGGGCCGGGCACAGATACGCAGTATTTT. Its protein is CASSLTGPGTDTQYF.

The chain combines TRBV7-8 with TRBJ1-5; TRBD1 is a possible D gene (5 bases). CDR1 SGHVS and CDR2 FQNEAQ come from the germline V gene. CDR3 length: 14 amino acids. The V end was cut by 5 bases, the J end by 2 bases, with 10 bases between. CDR3 sequence (DNA): TGTGCCAGCAGCCCTATAGGGGGCAATCAGCCCCAGCATTTT. Its protein product is CASSPIGGNQPQHF.

This chain links TRBV2 with TRBJ1-1; no reliable D call. In germline, CDR1 is SNHLY, CDR2 FYNNEI. CDR3 length equals 13 residues. The V and J ends lost 10 bases and 0 bases respectively, with 12 bases between them. The CDR3 DNA is TGTGCCACCGAGACGGCGATGAACACTGAAGCTTTCTTT. This sequence encodes CATETAMNTEAFF.

The chain uses TRBV7-9 and TRBJ1-2, with no clear D. V dropped 3 bases and J dropped 4 bases, with 15 bases sitting between them. The CDR3 contains 15 residues. Germline V gene lookup returns CDR1 SEHNR and CDR2 FQNEAQ (reference sequence). The CDR3 region has the DNA TGTGCCAGCAGCTTCCTACGGCAGGACTCCTATGGCTACACCTTC. Protein product: CASSFLRQDSYGYTF.

This chain connects TRBV6-6 to TRBJ1-2; D not resolved. V lost 6 bases to trimming and J lost 3 bases, with 14 bases between them. Germline V gene lookup returns CDR1 MNHNY and CDR2 SVGAGI (reference sequence). This CDR3 has 14 amino acids. CDR3 in DNA: TGTGCCAGCAGCTACGGAGGTTTGGACTATGGCTACACCTTC. This gives the protein CASSYGGLDYGYTF.

This clone showed up just once. The chain couples TRBV21-1 to TRBJ1-5. TRBV21-1 is given as a pseudogene. CDR3 length equals 14 residues. CDR3 protein: CARRTSSSNQPQHF. Written as DNA, the CDR3 is TGTGCCCGCAGGACCTCGAGTAGCAATCAGCCCCAGCATTTT.

The rearrangement links TRBV27 to TRBJ2-1; no reliable D call. CDR1 is MNHEY, CDR2 SMNVEV, per germline (reference sequence). Trimming removed 5 bases from V and 2 bases from J, with 7 bases in between. This CDR3 comprises 13 residues. The CDR3 loop reads CASSTFPYNEQFF. CDR3 DNA sequence: TGTGCCAGCAGTACATTCCCCTACAATGAGCAGTTCTTC.

The CDR3 region is CASSFTAPQGGYTF. DNA of the CDR3: TGTGCCAGCAGTTTTACGGCCCCCCAAGGTGGCTACACCTTC. J is TRBJ1-2 and V is TRBV28; D not resolved. Trimming left V 3 bases short and J 7 bases short, with 15 bases between. There are 14 residues in the CDR3. Germline V CDR1 and CDR2: MDHEN, SYDVKM.

This chain joins TRBV19 and TRBJ2-6; perhaps D is TRBD1 or TRBD2 (5 bases each). The V and J ends lost 3 bases and 10 bases respectively, with 19 bases between them. The CDR3 contains 16 residues. CDR1 LNHDA and CDR2 SQIVND come from the germline V gene (reference sequence). The CDR3 region has the DNA TGTGCCAGTAGTATTGACTACTCTCTGGGGCGGAACGTCCTGACTTTC. It codes for CASSIDYSLGRNVLTF. The whole variable domain, filled in from reference TRBV19 and TRBJ2-6, reads DGGITQSPKYLFRKEGQNVTLSCEQNLNHDAMYWYRQDPGQGLRLIYYSQIVNDFQKGDIAEGYSVSREKKESFPLTVTSAQKNPTAFYLCASSIDYSLGRNVLTFGAGSRLTVL.

This chain connects TRBV18 to TRBJ2-1; perhaps D is TRBD1 or TRBD2 (6 bases each). V lost 3 bases and J 3 bases, leaving 15 bases between the germline ends. CDR1 is KGHSH, CDR2 LQKENI, per germline. This CDR3 has 16 amino acids. The CDR3 loop reads CASSPLGGRLYNEQFF. The CDR3 bases are TGTGCCAGCTCACCTCTAGGGGGGCGTCTCTACAATGAGCAGTTCTTC. The whole variable domain, remainder taken from reference TRBV18 and TRBJ2-1, is NAGVMQNPRHLVRRRGQEARLRCSPMKGHSHVYWYRQLPEEGLKFMVYLQKENIIDESGMPKERFSAEFPKEGPSILRIQQVVRGDSAAYFCASSPLGGRLYNEQFFGPGTRLTVL.

The chain has TRBV7-9 and TRBJ2-1; no reliable D call. Germline V gives CDR1 SEHNR, CDR2 FQNEAQ (reference sequence). CDR3 length: 12 residues. Trimming cost V 5 bases and J 7 bases, with 9 bases left between them. As DNA, the CDR3 is TGTGCCAGCAGCAGATACTATAATGAGCAGTTCTTC. It specifies CASSRYYNEQFF.

This chain connects TRBV12-5 to TRBJ2-3; possibly TRBD2 for D (6 bases). CDR3 length equals 15 residues. CDR1 is LGHNT, CDR2 FRNRAP, per germline. Trimming took off 1 base at V and 2 bases at J, with 10 bases between the two ends. The CDR3 bases are TGTGCTAGTGGTTTGGCGGGAGCACACACAGATACGCAGTATTTT. It codes for CASGLAGAHTDTQYF.